This T cell receptor beta chain appears in the sequencing data of a study of post-analysis software for immune sequencing data. A note on this clonotype: Its antigen remains unknown.

Every TCR beta cDNA library bore unique molecular identifiers. Using its own MiXCR run on the PCR reads, TCRdb lists one record per CDR3 protein. This table has over 150,000 distinct CDR3 sequences, roughly 40% appearing once. Study results and caveats: The study found significantly lower normalized Chao1 diversity in multiple sclerosis patients than in controls.

The sample here was blood, taken after autologous hematopoietic stem cell transplantation. The source is a girl aged 5 to 17 with multiple sclerosis.

CDR3 sequence: CASSFISDPNTGELFF. The CDR3 DNA follows: TGCGCCAGCAGCTTTATCAGCGACCCGAACACCGGGGAGCTGTTTTTT. This chain joins TRBV5-1 and TRBJ2-2; no firm D call. The CDR3 has 16 residues. V shed 2 bases and J shed 0 bases, with 11 bases lying between them. Germline CDR1 reads SGHRS; CDR2 reads YFSETQ.